This T cell receptor (beta chain) was identified in a study of beta chain features in type 1 diabetes. General study points: Among all four CD4+ subsets, Type 1 diabetes patients had TCRB CDR3s that were moderately but significantly shorter.

Expressed TCRB transcripts were sequenced because the entire RNA isolate underwent reverse transcription. Naive, central memory and regulatory T cell samples yielded about 3.57 million reads on average. TCRdb keeps only in-frame clones here, not all; method: immunoSEQ multiplex PCR. This repertoire shows 150,000 or so clones, over 8.5% found once; its top ten account for roughly 1.9%. This clone was detected only a few times. Its specificity is unknown. Sequenced: central memory CD4+ T cells from blood. The source of this sequence is a man between 18 and 35 years old in good health.

CDR3 loop: CASSQERTSGDNEQFF. CDR3 DNA sequence: TGTGCCAGCAGCCAAGAGAGGACTAGCGGCGACAATGAGCAGTTCTTC. The rearrangement uses TRBV4-2 and TRBJ2-1; TRBD2 aligns across 10 bases. V gave up 0 bases and J gave up 5 bases; unmatched junction bases: 4. Per germline, CDR1 LGHNA and CDR2 YNFKEQ. The CDR3 runs to 16 residues.